This passage covers 27 T cell receptor beta chains from one sample sequenced in a study of T cell responses to AZD1222 COVID-19 vaccine. The repertoire was sequenced with immunoSEQ multiplex PCR; TCRdb's copy has only in-frame clones and lacks some. The repertoire consists of about 98,000 clones, with 80% to 85% occurring once and the leading ten covering approximately 15%. This specimen was peripheral blood, taken on day 0 of AZD1222 vaccination. These receptors were collected from an adult in good health.

The chain is built from TRBV5-1 and TRBJ1-2, with 7 bases matching TRBD1. This CDR3 contains 14 residues. V shed 4 bases, J shed 2 bases, and the junction held 5 bases outside the gene matches. The germline V gene encodes CDR1 SGHRS and CDR2 YFSETQ. CDR3: CASSAGTANYGYTF. The CDR3 region has the DNA TGCGCCAGCAGCGCAGGGACAGCAAACTATGGCTACACCTTC.

This chain links TRBV9 with TRBJ1-3, with a weak D call TRBD1 (6 bases). The CDR3 totals 14 residues. V was shortened by 7 bases and J by 0 bases, with 11 bases between the two germline ends. Germline lookup yields CDR1 SGDLS and CDR2 YYNGEE. The CDR3 DNA is TGTGCCAGCGCCCGGGACAACTCTGGAAACACCATATATTTT. It codes for CASARDNSGNTIYF. Combining the CDR3 with reference TRBV9 and TRBJ1-3 gives the whole variable domain DSGVTQTPKHLITATGQRVTLRCSPRSGDLSVYWYQQSLDQGLQFLIQYYNGEERAKGNILERFSAQQFPDLHSELNLSSLELGDSALYFCASARDNSGNTIYFGEGSWLTVV.

This CDR3 reads CASGVTGLGGNQPQHF. The CDR3 nucleotides are TGTGCTAGTGGTGTTACAGGGCTCGGGGGCAATCAGCCCCAGCATTTT. The chain recombines TRBV12-5 with TRBJ1-5; perhaps TRBD1 as D (6 bases). From germline, CDR1 is LGHNT and CDR2 FRNRAP. Trimming left V 5 bases short and J 2 bases short, with 16 bases between. The CDR3 consists of 16 residues.

The V and J genes are TRBV5-1 and TRBJ1-6; 8 bases are a match to TRBD1. Germline CDR1 and CDR2: SGHRS and YFSETQ. The length of the CDR3 is 17 residues. J was trimmed by 8 bases and V by 0 bases; bases with no gene match: 10. In DNA form, the CDR3 reads TGCGCCAGCAGCTTGGGTATGGACAGGGTAGGAGATTCACCCCTCCACTTT. It specifies CASSLGMDRVGDSPLHF.

This clone was observed a single time. This chain links TRBV6-5 with TRBJ2-7; D is possibly TRBD1 or TRBD2 (5 bases each). The CDR3 loop spans 13 amino acids. Germline CDR1 is MNHEY and CDR2 is SVGAGI. V dropped 7 bases and J dropped 8 bases, with 18 bases sitting between them. Here the CDR3 reads CASTSGTVSQQYV. The CDR3 DNA reads as TGTGCCAGCACGTCCGGGACCGTTAGTCAGCAGTACGTC.

The chain uses TRBV3-1 (or the pseudogene TRBV3-2) and TRBJ1-3; a possible D gene is TRBD1 (5 bases). V lost 6 bases to trimming and J lost 0 bases, with 12 bases between them. From germline, CDR1 is LGHDT and CDR2 YNNKEL (reference sequence). The CDR3 extends over 15 amino acids. The CDR3 nucleotides read TGTGCCAGCAGGATGGGGACCACCTCTGGAAACACCATATATTTT. It is translated as CASRMGTTSGNTIYF.

The genes are TRBV20-1 and TRBJ2-4; D is possibly TRBD1 (5 bases). CDR3 length equals 12 residues. CDR1 is DFQATT and CDR2 is SNEGSKA in the germline V gene (reference sequence). Trimming pared 3 bases from V and 5 bases from J, leaving 8 bases between. CDR3 in DNA: TGCAGTGCTAGTGGGGCGGAAAACATTCAGTACTTC. Residues: CSASGAENIQYF.

The rearrangement uses TRBV19 and TRBJ2-1; 10 positions agree with TRBD1. V was clipped by 4 bases and J by 6 bases; unmatched bases: 3. This CDR3 region has 14 residues. CDR1 is LNHDA, CDR2 SQIVND, per germline (reference sequence). In nucleotides, the CDR3 is TGTGCCAGTAGTACCCGGACAGGGGGCAATGAGCAGTTCTTC. Translating it yields CASSTRTGGNEQFF.

The chain links TRBV5-5 to TRBJ2-1, with 7 positions matching TRBD2. Germline V lookup: CDR1 SGHKS, CDR2 YYEKEE (reference sequence). With V trimmed by 4 bases and J by 0 bases, 7 bases remained unmatched. The CDR3 runs to 16 residues. The CDR3 loop is CASSQIVAGSYNEQFF. The DNA for the CDR3 is TGTGCCAGCAGCCAAATAGTAGCGGGCTCCTACAATGAGCAGTTCTTC.

CDR3: CASSLRGGGRTGELFF. The CDR3 DNA is TGTGCCAGCAGCTTAAGGGGCGGAGGTCGCACCGGGGAGCTGTTTTTT. This sequence joins TRBV7-9 and TRBJ2-2, with D perhaps assigned TRBD1 or TRBD2 (5 bases each). The CDR3 loop spans 16 amino acids. Germline lookup yields CDR1 SEHNR and CDR2 FQNEAQ (reference sequence). V lost 2 bases and J 4 bases, leaving 14 bases between the germline ends.

The J gene is TRBJ1-2, the V gene TRBV25-1; 7 nucleotides align to TRBD1. CDR1 and CDR2 from the germline V gene are MGHDK and SYGVNS. This CDR3 is 12 amino acids long. V trimming: 7 bases; J trimming: 7 bases; junction bases outside the gene matches: 6. CDR3 sequence (DNA): TGTGCCAGCAAAGGACAGGCCCTTGGCTACACCTTC. Translation: CASKGQALGYTF.

This clone was detected only once. V and J are TRBV6-6 and TRBJ1-2, with a weak D call TRBD1 (6 bases). Germline assignment: CDR1 MNHNY and CDR2 SVGAGI (reference sequence). This CDR3 region has 15 residues. V lost 0 bases and J lost 6, with 14 bases in between. In DNA, the CDR3 is TGTGCCAGCAGTTACTCGACATCCCCAGGGGATGGCTACACCTTC. Translated: CASSYSTSPGDGYTF.

The chain joins TRBV5-1 to TRBJ1-1, with 7 bases that match TRBD1. Germline CDR1 SGHRS, CDR2 YFSETQ. The CDR3 is 13 amino acids. After removal of 3 bases from V and 6 bases from J, the junction contained 5 bases not matched to a gene. CDR3 sequence reads: CASSSTGIPEAFF. CDR3 DNA sequence: TGCGCCAGCAGCTCGACAGGGATCCCTGAAGCTTTCTTT.

CDR3 DNA: TGTGCCAGCAGCCAACGCAGGGGATCTAATTCACCCCTCCACTTT. Its protein product is CASSQRRGSNSPLHF. This chain uses TRBV14 with TRBJ1-6; D may be TRBD1 (6 bases). There are 15 residues in the CDR3. Trimming stripped 2 bases from V and 6 bases from J, with 11 bases between. CDR1 is SGHDN and CDR2 is FVKESK in the germline V gene.

The chain's CDR3 is CASSPEAGYYGYTF. The CDR3 region has the DNA TGTGCCAGCAGTCCCGAGGCGGGGTACTATGGCTACACCTTC. The chain combines TRBV7-9 with TRBJ1-2; D ambiguous. Germline V gene sequence: CDR1 SEHNR, CDR2 FQNEAQ (reference sequence). The CDR3 length is 14 residues. Trimming pared 6 bases from V and 3 bases from J, leaving 14 bases between.

This chain connects TRBV9 to TRBJ2-1; D might be TRBD1 (6 bases). V was shortened by 2 bases and J by 7 bases, with 13 bases between the two germline ends. Germline CDR1 reads SGDLS; CDR2 reads YYNGEE. The CDR3 has 14 amino acids. The CDR3 coding sequence is TGTGCCAGCAGCGTCCTTGGACAGCAAAATGAGCAGTTCTTC. As protein: CASSVLGQQNEQFF. The complete variable domain, with remaining parts taken from reference TRBV9 and TRBJ2-1, reads DSGVTQTPKHLITATGQRVTLRCSPRSGDLSVYWYQQSLDQGLQFLIQYYNGEERAKGNILERFSAQQFPDLHSELNLSSLELGDSALYFCASSVLGQQNEQFFGPGTRLTVL.

The chain combines TRBV11-2 with TRBJ1-1; possibly TRBD1 for D (6 bases). In germline, CDR1 is SGHAT, CDR2 FQNNGV. The CDR3 totals 13 residues. Trimming took 5 bases from V and 8 from J, leaving 15 bases between them. DNA for the CDR3: TGTGCCAGCAGCCTTGTGGGGGGCAGAGAAGCTTTCTTT. Translation gives CASSLVGGREAFF.

This chain joins TRBV2 and TRBJ1-5; 11 bases align to TRBD1. Germline CDR1 and CDR2: SNHLY and FYNNEI. The length of the CDR3 is 14 residues. With V trimmed by 6 bases and J by 6 bases, 4 bases remained unmatched. The CDR3 DNA reads TGTGCCAGCAGGGAGGGACAGGGGGTTCAGCCCCAGCATTTT. Protein sequence: CASREGQGVQPQHF.

The J gene is TRBJ1-2, the V gene TRBV28; 12 bases match TRBD1. Germline CDR1 is MDHEN and CDR2 is SYDVKM. Germline trimming cut 6 bases from V and 4 bases from J; bases unmatched to any gene: 6. The CDR3 loop spans 15 amino acids. CDR3: CASSPPGQGAYGYTF. As DNA, the CDR3 is TGTGCCAGCAGCCCCCCGGGACAGGGGGCCTATGGCTACACCTTC.

This clone appeared once. This chain links TRBV27 with TRBJ2-1; no clear D gene. The V gene's germline CDR1 is MNHEY and CDR2 SMNVEV (reference sequence). The CDR3 is 16 residues long. Trimming removed 2 bases from V and 0 bases from J, with 11 bases in between. The CDR3 protein is CASSLEGPSSYNEQFF. The DNA of the CDR3 is TGTGCCAGCAGTTTAGAAGGCCCTAGCTCCTACAATGAGCAGTTCTTC.

The chain joins TRBV7-2 to TRBJ2-3; weak D call: TRBD1 (5 bases). From germline, CDR1 is SGHTA and CDR2 FQGNSA. This CDR3 has 17 amino acids. V was trimmed by 5 bases and J by 4 bases, leaving 22 bases between them. CDR3 nucleotides: TGTGCCAGCAGCCCTGGACACCGACGTTTAGTTGCAGATACGCAGTATTTT. Protein: CASSPGHRRLVADTQYF. The whole variable domain, filled in from reference TRBV7-2 and TRBJ2-3, reads GAGVSQSPSNKVTEKGKDVELRCDPISGHTALYWYRQSLGQGLEFLIYFQGNSAPDKSGLPSDRFSAERTGGSVSTLTIQRTQQEDSAVYLCASSPGHRRLVADTQYFGPGTRLTVL.

The chain links TRBV2 to TRBJ2-2; tentative D call: TRBD2 (5 bases). The CDR3 runs 15 residues. Germline V gene sequence: CDR1 SNHLY, CDR2 FYNNEI. Trimming removed 4 bases at V and 6 bases at J, with 15 bases between. In nucleotides, the CDR3 is TGTGCCAGCAGTGTAGACGGGAATCGGGCCGGGGAGCTGTTTTTT. Its protein product is CASSVDGNRAGELFF.

CDR3 region: CASSYRVEEDLYEQYV. The CDR3 nucleotides are TGTGCCAGCAGTTACCGTGTGGAAGAGGATCTTTACGAGCAGTACGTC. The chain couples TRBV6-2 or TRBV6-3 to TRBJ2-7; D is uncertain. The CDR3 is 16 amino acids. Trimming took off 2 bases at V and 4 bases at J, with 18 bases between the two ends. Germline V gives CDR1 MNHEY, CDR2 SVGEGT.

The chain uses TRBV6-1 and TRBJ1-1; no definite D call. Trimming removed 1 base at V and 1 base at J, with 7 bases between. The CDR3 spans 14 residues. Germline V gene data show CDR1 as MNHNS and CDR2 as SASEGT. The DNA for the CDR3 is TGTGCCAGCAGTGAAGTGGGCCCGAACACTGAAGCTTTCTTT. This sequence encodes CASSEVGPNTEAFF.

The chain is built from TRBV18 and TRBJ2-2; 12 positions match TRBD2. This CDR3 is 16 amino acids long. The V and J ends lost 3 bases and 3 bases, in that order; junction bases with no gene match: 2. CDR1 is KGHSH and CDR2 is LQKENI in the germline V gene. The CDR3 DNA reads TGTGCCAGCTCACCCCGACTAGCGGGGGACACCGGGGAGCTGTTTTTT. This translates into CASSPRLAGDTGELFF.

This chain uses TRBV6-2 or TRBV6-3 with TRBJ2-5, with 10 bases identical to TRBD1. Germline loops: CDR1 MNHEY, CDR2 SVGEGT. After removal of 5 bases from V and 5 bases from J, the junction contained 14 bases not matched to a gene. The CDR3 contains 17 residues. The CDR3 coding sequence is TGTGCCAGCAGTACGGACAGGGGGTCTCCCGCCCGGGAGACCCAGTACTTC. This gives the protein CASSTDRGSPARETQYF.

The rearrangement joins TRBV9 to TRBJ2-7; 9 bases align to TRBD1. The CDR3 is 15 amino acids. V was clipped by 1 base and J by 3 bases; unmatched bases: 5. Germline-derived CDR1 and CDR2 are SGDLS and YYNGEE. CDR3 nucleotide sequence: TGTGCCAGCAGCGTATCGGGACAGGGCGACTACGAGCAGTACTTC. It translates to CASSVSGQGDYEQYF.